Reported below is one TCR beta chain. Germline values: CDR1 LNHDA, CDR2 SQIVND (reference sequence). The CDR3 has 16 amino acids. J lost 5 bases, V lost 7 bases, and 7 bases had no gene match. The data belong to a study of blood T cell repertoires in COVID-19. On the study more broadly: From T cells, B-cell-depleted T cells, or PBMCs came the material, which was cDNA or gDNA.

Per the authors' pipeline: Scientists estimated how many nucleated cells there were by amplifying reference gene primers. The protocol was immunoSEQ multiplex PCR, while the TCRdb copy is restricted to in-frame clones and leaves out a portion. Clone size and the V and J calls come from that table; the DNA yielded D and trimming. There are some 200,000 clones in the sample; roughly 79% occur only once, and 6.9% lies in the top ten. The origin of this receptor is a human donor with acute or convalescent COVID-19. The donor label of this sample is uncertain. The sequenced material came from peripheral blood. The rearrangement links TRBV19 to TRBJ2-2; the match to TRBD2 covers 13 bases. The CDR3 spells CASTRLAGGNTGELFF. CDR3 DNA sequence: TGTGCCAGTACCAGACTAGCGGGAGGTAATACCGGGGAGCTGTTTTTT.